This TCR beta chain was observed in a study of shared clonotypes between healthy human individuals. Study-level results: Richness estimates generally favored naive over memory subsets.

An approximately 210 ng quantity of DNA, tens of thousands of T cell genomes, went into the sorted-subset replicate PCRs. Only in-frame clones appear in the TCRdb table, and some are missing; sequencing was by immunoSEQ multiplex PCR. The repertoire has about 2.3 million clones, approximately 95% of them found once; the top ten carry 0.39%. To note about this clone: The antigen is undetermined.

This CDR3 has 15 amino acids. The germline V gene has CDR1 MNHNY and CDR2 SVGAGI (reference sequence). Trimming cost V 7 bases and J 1 base, with 16 bases left between them. Sequenced: naive CD4+ T cells from PBMCs. Specified subset: CD45RA+ positively selected. The genes are TRBV6-6 and TRBJ2-5; TRBD1 is a possible D gene (6 bases). This TCR was sampled from a man aged 18 to 30 in good health. Some clones in this sample may be carry-over from other donors' samples. The CDR3: CASTIGTTTQETQYF. CDR3 DNA: TGTGCCAGCACAATCGGGACAACTACCCAAGAGACCCAGTACTTC.